The rows below give T cell receptor beta chains drawn from one sample of a study of human T cells and chemical hapten exposure. MiXCR, applied by TCRdb to the RACE reads, yields one record per CDR3 protein. The sample lists approximately 52,000 distinct CDR3 sequences, about 9% occurring once. The sample in question was whole blood, obtained in connection with sensitization to the hapten diphenylcyclopropenone (DPC). The source is a woman aged 40 to 50 with alopecia areata. Some clones in this sample may be carry-over from other donors' samples. Both conserved end residues are trimmed from each CDR3.

TRBJ1-2 10 TRBV7-3 ASSLRGYGYT
TRBJ2-1 11 TRBV28 ASSLTQRTSEN
TRBJ1-2 11 TRBV29-1 SGKGPGSYGYT
TRBJ1-2 12 TRBV6-5 ASRLLGGDYGYT
TRBJ1-5 13 TRBV4-1 ASSQEGDSDQPQH
TRBJ1-2 10 TRBV29-1 SVESLLYGYT
TRBJ1-2 9 TRBV6-1 AITQGGGYT
TRBJ1-4 13 TRBV13 ASSLRTGNNEKLF
TRBJ2-2 13 TRBV11-2 ASSLVPRNTGELF
TRBJ2-1 10 TRBV6-2/TRBV6-3 ASSYSGTQQF
TRBJ2-1 13 TRBV4-2 ASSQVRTYYDEQF
TRBJ2-1 11 TRBV20-1 SSTSWAYNEQF
TRBJ2-5 15 TRBV5-1 ASSRMWDRGYQETQY
TRBJ1-5 10 TRBV19 ASSTPRQPQH
TRBJ2-3 11 TRBV11-1 ASSLYGTDTQY
TRBJ2-7 14 TRBV12-3/TRBV12-4 ASSLSGPLSSYEQY
TRBJ2-7 11 TRBV29-1 SVRLAGANEQY
TRBJ2-5 12 TRBV11-3 ASSLRGGHETQY
TRBJ1-1 12 TRBV9 ASSAPGPGPEAF
TRBJ1-2 11 TRBV20-1 SAFGQVLYGYT
TRBJ2-1 13 TRBV12-3/TRBV12-4 ASSFWTLQNNEQF
TRBJ1-1 13 TRBV13 ASSSNRDRATEAF
TRBJ2-6 14 TRBV4-3 ASSQDAGSGANVLT
TRBJ1-3 11 TRBV3-1 ASSQGTGNTIY
TRBJ1-3 13 TRBV7-8 ASSPPGASENTIY
TRBJ1-2 13 TRBV28 ASSLGGRLTYGYT
TRBJ1-4 10 TRBV2 ASEVSYEKLF
TRBJ1-4 11 TRBV10-3 AISERSNEKLF
TRBJ1-2 12 TRBV5-5 ASSRGTERYGYT
TRBJ1-1 10 TRBV2 ASSLSPVEAF
TRBJ1-1 11 TRBV28 ASSPDRVTEAF
TRBJ2-7 11 TRBV29-1 SALGGRSYEQY
TRBJ1-6 14 TRBV4-3 ASSHEGQGRNSPLH
TRBJ1-2 14 TRBV28 ASSSPLRGRNYGYT
TRBJ2-7 13 TRBV5-5 ASSLLQGIFYEQY
TRBJ2-1 12 TRBV12-3/TRBV12-4 ASSLGQGSDEQF
TRBJ1-2 15 TRBV7-9 ASSHSSRTGGNYGYT
TRBJ1-4 11 TRBV21-1 ASSKDSFEKLF
TRBJ2-1 13 TRBV2 ASSPQGLYYNEQF
TRBJ1-4 11 TRBV12-3/TRBV12-4 ASRSMSNEKLF
TRBJ1-1 13 TRBV6-2/TRBV6-3 ASSRPGVPNTEAF
TRBJ2-1 13 TRBV7-2 ASSSSSAVHNEQF
TRBJ2-7 11 TRBV2 ASTLRGYSEQY
TRBJ1-5 12 TRBV19 ASSIGTSAQPQH